The rows below give T cell receptor beta chains drawn from one sample of a study of CD8 T cells in Susac syndrome. TCRdb redid the calling of the immunoSEQ multiplex PCR reads with MiXCR, one entry per CDR3 protein. The data show 230,000 or so distinct CDR3 sequences, 95% seen once. Sequencing input: CD4+ T cells from PBMCs. Every receptor here comes from a human donor with multiple sclerosis. The CDR3 runs from the conserved cysteine through the conserved F or W. A D gene is named only where the DNA matches it firmly.

j_call v_call d_call cdr3_aa cdr3_nt
TRBJ1-2 TRBV29-1 . CSVGGSNYGYTF TGCAGCGTTGGAGGTTCTAACTATGGCTACACCTTC
TRBJ2-5 TRBV27 . CASSSWRGYSKETQYF TGTGCCAGCAGTTCCTGGCGTGGATATTCCAAAGAGACCCAGTACTTC
TRBJ1-2 TRBV29-1 . CSVGSGYGYTF TGCAGCGTTGGGTCAGGGTATGGCTACACCTTC
TRBJ2-6 TRBV29-1 . CSVGAASSGANVLTF TGCAGCGTTGGGGCGGCCAGCTCTGGGGCCAACGTCCTGACTTTC
TRBJ1-2 TRBV20-1 . CSARDPSQGSNYGYTF TGCAGTGCTAGAGACCCGAGCCAGGGATCCAACTATGGCTACACCTTC
TRBJ2-7 TRBV29-1 . CSVGKPYEQYF TGCAGCGTTGGCAAACCCTACGAGCAGTACTTC
TRBJ2-5 TRBV2 . CASSEAIGTYQETQYF TGTGCCAGCAGTGAAGCTATCGGGACATACCAAGAGACCCAGTACTTC
TRBJ2-7 TRBV20-1 . CSAPLSIIGEQYF TGCAGTGCGCCATTGTCCATCATTGGCGAGCAGTACTTC
TRBJ2-5 TRBV3-1 TRBD2 CASSPASGTSVQETQYF TGTGCCAGCAGCCCAGCCTCCGGGACTAGCGTACAAGAGACCCAGTACTTC
TRBJ1-1 TRBV29-1 . CSGQWAANTEAFF TGCAGCGGTCAGTGGGCAGCGAACACTGAAGCTTTCTTT
TRBJ1-6 TRBV30 . CAWSLGIDSPLHF TGTGCCTGGAGTTTGGGTATAGATTCACCCCTCCACTTT
TRBJ2-1 TRBV14 . CASSQELGVNEQFF TGTGCCAGCAGCCAAGAGTTAGGGGTGAATGAGCAGTTCTTC
TRBJ2-5 TRBV9 . CASSVRGIRFQETQYF TGTGCCAGCAGCGTACGAGGGATTCGATTTCAAGAGACCCAGTACTTC
TRBJ2-1 TRBV11-1 . CASSLDPGYNEQFF TGTGCCAGCAGCTTAGACCCCGGATACAATGAGCAGTTCTTC
TRBJ1-1 TRBV2 . CASSGVGNTEAFF TGTGCCAGCAGTGGGGTAGGGAACACTGAAGCTTTCTTT
TRBJ2-5 TRBV29-1 TRBD1 CSVEVGTAIRGTQYF TGCAGCGTTGAAGTTGGGACAGCTATCCGTGGGACCCAGTACTTC
TRBJ2-3 TRBV30 . CAWGRTGSTDTPYF TGTGCCTGGGGACGGACTGGTAGCACAGATACGCCGTATTTT
TRBJ2-4 TRBV13 . CASSSGQGLIDIQYF TGTGCCAGCAGCTCCGGACAAGGCTTGATAGACATTCAGTACTTC
TRBJ2-1 TRBV28 TRBD2 CASRTELAFHSYNEQFF TGTGCCAGCAGAACAGAACTAGCGTTCCACTCCTACAATGAGCAGTTCTTC
TRBJ2-3 TRBV5-1 TRBD2 CASSPTSGLTDTQYF TGCGCCAGCAGCCCGACTAGCGGGCTTACAGATACGCAGTATTTT